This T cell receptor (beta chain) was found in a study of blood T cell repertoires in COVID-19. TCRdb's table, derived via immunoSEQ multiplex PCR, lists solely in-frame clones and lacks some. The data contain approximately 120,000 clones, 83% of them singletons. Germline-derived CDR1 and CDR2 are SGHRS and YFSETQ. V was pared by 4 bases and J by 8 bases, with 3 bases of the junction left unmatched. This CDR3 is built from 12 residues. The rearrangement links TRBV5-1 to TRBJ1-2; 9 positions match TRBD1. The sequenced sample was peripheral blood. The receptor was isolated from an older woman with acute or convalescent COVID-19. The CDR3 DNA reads TGCGCCAGCAGCGTGGACAGGGGAGGCTACACCTTC. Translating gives CASSVDRGGYTF.